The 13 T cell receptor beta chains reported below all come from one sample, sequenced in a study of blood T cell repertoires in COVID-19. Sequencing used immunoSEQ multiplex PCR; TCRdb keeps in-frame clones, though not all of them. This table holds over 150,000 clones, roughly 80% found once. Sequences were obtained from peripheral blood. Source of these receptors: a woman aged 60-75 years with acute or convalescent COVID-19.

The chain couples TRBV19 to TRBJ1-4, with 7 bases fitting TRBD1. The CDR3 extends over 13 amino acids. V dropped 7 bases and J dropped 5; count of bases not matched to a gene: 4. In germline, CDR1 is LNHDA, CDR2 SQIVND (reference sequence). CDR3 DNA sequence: TGTGCCAGTAAGGGACAGCTCAATGAAAAACTGTTTTTT. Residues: CASKGQLNEKLFF.

The CDR3: CAISDSAGGFSYEQYF. Written as DNA, the CDR3 is TGTGCCATCAGTGACTCAGCGGGGGGCTTCTCCTACGAGCAGTACTTC. The chain joins TRBV10-3 to TRBJ2-7, with 9 nucleotides matching TRBD2. The CDR3 is 16 residues long. V dropped 3 bases and J dropped 0; count of bases not matched to a gene: 6. Germline V gene sequence: CDR1 ENHRY, CDR2 SYGVKD.

The CDR3 is CASSFGTVLGNYGYTF. In DNA, the CDR3 is TGTGCCAGCAGCTTCGGGACAGTCCTGGGGAACTATGGCTACACCTTC. The chain recombines TRBV7-8 with TRBJ1-2; 7 nucleotides agree with TRBD1. CDR1 and CDR2 (germline): SGHVS, FQNEAQ. This CDR3 has 16 residues. Losses at the gene ends were 3 bases for V and 2 bases for J; bases not matched to a gene: 9.

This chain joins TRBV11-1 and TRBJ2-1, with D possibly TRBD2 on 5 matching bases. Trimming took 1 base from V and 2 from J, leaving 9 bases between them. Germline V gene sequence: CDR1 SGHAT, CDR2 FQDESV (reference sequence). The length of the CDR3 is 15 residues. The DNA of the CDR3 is TGTGCCAGCAGCTTAGGGCGGGTCACCTACAATGAGCAGTTCTTC. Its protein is CASSLGRVTYNEQFF.

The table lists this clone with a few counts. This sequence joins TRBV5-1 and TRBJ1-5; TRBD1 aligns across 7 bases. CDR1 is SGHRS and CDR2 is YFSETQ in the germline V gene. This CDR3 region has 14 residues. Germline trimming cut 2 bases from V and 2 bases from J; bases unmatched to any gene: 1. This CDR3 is CASSFGTGNQPQHF. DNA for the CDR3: TGCGCCAGCAGCTTTGGGACAGGCAATCAGCCCCAGCATTTT.

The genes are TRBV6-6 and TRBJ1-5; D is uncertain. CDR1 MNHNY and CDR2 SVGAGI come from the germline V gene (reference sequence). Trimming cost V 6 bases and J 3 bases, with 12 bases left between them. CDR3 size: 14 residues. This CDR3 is CASSSSGPNQPQHF. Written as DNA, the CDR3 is TGTGCCAGCAGCTCGTCAGGTCCCAATCAGCCCCAGCATTTT.

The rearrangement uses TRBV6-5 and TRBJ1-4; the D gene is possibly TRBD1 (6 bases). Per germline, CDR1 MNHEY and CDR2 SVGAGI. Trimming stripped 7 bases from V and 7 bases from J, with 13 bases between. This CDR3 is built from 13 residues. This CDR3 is CASIARGSEKLFF. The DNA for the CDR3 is TGTGCCAGCATTGCCAGGGGATCTGAAAAACTGTTTTTT.

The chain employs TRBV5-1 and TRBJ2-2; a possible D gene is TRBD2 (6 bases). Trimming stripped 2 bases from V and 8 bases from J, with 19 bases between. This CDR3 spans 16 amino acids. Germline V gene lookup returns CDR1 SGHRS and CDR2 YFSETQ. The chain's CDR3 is CASSFEVAALSGELFF. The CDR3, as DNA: TGCGCCAGCAGCTTTGAAGTAGCGGCCCTTTCAGGGGAGCTGTTTTTT. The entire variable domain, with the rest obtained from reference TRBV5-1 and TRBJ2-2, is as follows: KAGVTQTPRYLIKTRGQQVTLSCSPISGHRSVSWYQQTPGQGLQFLFEYFSETQRNKGNFPGRFSGRQFSNSRSEMNVSTLELGDSALYLCASSFEVAALSGELFFGEGSRLTVL.

The CDR3 here is CASSFAGGYGYTF. CDR3 sequence (DNA): TGTGCCAGCAGTTTTGCAGGGGGCTATGGCTACACCTTC. The chain couples TRBV12-3 or TRBV12-4 to TRBJ1-2; 7 bases map to TRBD1. CDR3 length: 13 residues. With 3 bases clipped from V and 4 bases from J, the junction kept 2 bases outside the gene matches.

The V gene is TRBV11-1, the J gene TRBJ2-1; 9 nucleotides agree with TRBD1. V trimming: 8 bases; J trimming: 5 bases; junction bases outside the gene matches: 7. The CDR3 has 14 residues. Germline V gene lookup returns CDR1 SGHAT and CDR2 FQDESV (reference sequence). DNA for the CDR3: TGTGCCAGCGCATGGGGGACAGGGAACAATGAGCAGTTCTTC. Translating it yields CASAWGTGNNEQFF. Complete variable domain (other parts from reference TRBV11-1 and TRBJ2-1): EAEVAQSPRYKITEKSQAVAFWCDPISGHATLYWYRQILGQGPELLVQFQDESVVDDSQLPKDRFSAERLKGVDSTLKIQPAELGDSAMYLCASAWGTGNNEQFFGPGTRLTVL.

The CDR3 region is CASSLTTGGPGELFF. The CDR3 DNA reads TGTGCCAGCAGCCTAACGACAGGGGGACCCGGGGAGCTGTTTTTT. The chain has TRBV7-9 and TRBJ2-2; 9 positions agree with TRBD1. Germline-derived CDR1 and CDR2 are SEHNR and FQNEAQ (reference sequence). The CDR3 contains 15 residues. The V segment lost 5 bases and the J segment 6 bases; nucleotides outside the gene matches: 7.

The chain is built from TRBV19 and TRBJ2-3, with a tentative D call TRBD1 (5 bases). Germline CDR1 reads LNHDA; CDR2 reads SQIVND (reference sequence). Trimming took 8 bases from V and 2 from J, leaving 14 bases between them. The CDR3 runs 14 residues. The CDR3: CASASQGFTDTQYF. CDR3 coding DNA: TGTGCCAGTGCCAGCCAGGGTTTCACAGATACGCAGTATTTT.

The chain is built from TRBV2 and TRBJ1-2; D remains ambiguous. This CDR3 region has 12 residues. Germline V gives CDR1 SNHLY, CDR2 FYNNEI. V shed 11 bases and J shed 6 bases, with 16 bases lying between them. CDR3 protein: CALEGREDGYTF. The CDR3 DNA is TGTGCCCTCGAAGGGAGGGAAGATGGCTACACCTTC. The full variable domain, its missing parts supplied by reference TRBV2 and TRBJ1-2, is EPEVTQTPSHQVTQMGQEVILRCVPISNHLYFYWYRQILGQKVEFLVSFYNNEISEKSEIFDDQFSVERPDGSNFTLKIRSTKLEDSAMYFCALEGREDGYTFGSGTRLTVV.